This TCR beta chain stems from a study of blood T cells in healthy people across ages. Germline CDR1 DFQATT, CDR2 SNEGSKA (reference sequence). This CDR3 region has 14 residues. V lost 4 bases and J 2 bases, leaving 13 bases between the germline ends. Researchers report isolating at least 6 million PBMCs per sample. This clonotype was observed at least ten times. Alongside a J-beta primer mix, a sample-barcoded 5' primer served in a second PCR lasting roughly 7 to 11 cycles. A template-switch adaptor that had 12 random nucleotides put a tag on each cDNA molecule. From the 5' RACE reads, TCRdb called clonotypes with MiXCR, one entry per CDR3 protein. The sample records hundreds of thousands of distinct CDR3 sequences, 45% to 70% being singletons.

Sequenced: blood. V usage is TRBV20-1 and J usage is TRBJ2-3; D is unclear. The sequence was collected from a man aged 40-50 years in good health. This CDR3 reads CSATDLGNTDTQYF. In DNA form, the CDR3 reads TGCAGTGCTACAGACCTAGGAAACACAGATACGCAGTATTTT.